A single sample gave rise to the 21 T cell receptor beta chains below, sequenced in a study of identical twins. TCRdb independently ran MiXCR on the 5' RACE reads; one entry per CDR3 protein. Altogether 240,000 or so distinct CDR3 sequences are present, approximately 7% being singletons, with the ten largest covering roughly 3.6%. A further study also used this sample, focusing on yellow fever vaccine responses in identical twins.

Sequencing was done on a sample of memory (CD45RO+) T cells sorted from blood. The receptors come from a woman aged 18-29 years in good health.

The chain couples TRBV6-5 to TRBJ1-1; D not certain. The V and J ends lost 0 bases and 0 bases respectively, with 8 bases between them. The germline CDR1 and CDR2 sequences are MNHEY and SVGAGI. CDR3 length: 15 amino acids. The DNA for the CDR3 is TGTGCCAGCAGTTACTCTGCAAAGTTGAACACTGAAGCTTTCTTT. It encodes CASSYSAKLNTEAFF.

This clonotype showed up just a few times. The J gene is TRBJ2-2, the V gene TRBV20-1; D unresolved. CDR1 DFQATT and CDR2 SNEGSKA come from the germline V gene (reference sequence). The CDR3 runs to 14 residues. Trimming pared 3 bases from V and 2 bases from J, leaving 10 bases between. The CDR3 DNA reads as TGCAGTGCTAGGCCTGCGAGTAACACCGGGGAGCTGTTTTTT. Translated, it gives CSARPASNTGELFF.

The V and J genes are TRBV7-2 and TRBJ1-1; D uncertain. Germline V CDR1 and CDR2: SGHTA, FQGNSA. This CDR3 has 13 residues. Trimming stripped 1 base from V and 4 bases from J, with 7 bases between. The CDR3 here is CASSLGGTTEAFF. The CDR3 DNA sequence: TGTGCCAGCAGCTTAGGTGGCACCACTGAAGCTTTCTTT.

This chain's CDR3 is CASSLGAGGTQYNEQFF. The DNA of the CDR3 is TGTGCCAGCAGCCTCGGAGCGGGAGGGACACAGTACAATGAGCAGTTCTTC. The chain links TRBV7-3 to TRBJ2-1; 10 nucleotides agree with TRBD2. The trim removed 5 bases at V and 4 bases at J, leaving 11 bases unmatched. Looked up from germline, CDR1 is SGHTA and CDR2 is FQGTGA. The CDR3 totals 17 residues.

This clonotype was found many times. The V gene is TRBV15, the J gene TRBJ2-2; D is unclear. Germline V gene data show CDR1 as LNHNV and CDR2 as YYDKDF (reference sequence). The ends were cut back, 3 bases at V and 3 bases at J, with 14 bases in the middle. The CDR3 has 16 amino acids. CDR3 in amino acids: CATSSPLGGDTGELFF. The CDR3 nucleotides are TGTGCCACCAGCAGCCCCCTCGGTGGGGACACCGGGGAGCTGTTTTTT.

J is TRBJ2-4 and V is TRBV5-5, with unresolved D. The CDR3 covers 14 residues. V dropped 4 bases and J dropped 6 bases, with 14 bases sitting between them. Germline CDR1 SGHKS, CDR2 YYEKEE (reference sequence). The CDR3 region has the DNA TGTGCCAGCAGCCCTAAGCTCGATTTAAACATTCAGTACTTC. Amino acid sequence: CASSPKLDLNIQYF.

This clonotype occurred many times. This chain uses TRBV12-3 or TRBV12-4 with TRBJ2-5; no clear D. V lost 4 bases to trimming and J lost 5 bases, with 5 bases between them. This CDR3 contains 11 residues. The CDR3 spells CASSYAETQYF. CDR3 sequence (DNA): TGTGCCAGCAGTTACGCGGAGACCCAGTACTTC.

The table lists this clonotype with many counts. The CDR3 DNA reads TGTGCCAGCAGACCTTTCAGGGACAGAAACAATCAGCCCCAGCATTTT. It translates to CASRPFRDRNNQPQHF. V usage is TRBV6-1 and J usage is TRBJ1-5; 7 bases match TRBD1. J lost 3 bases, V lost 6 bases, and 11 bases had no gene match. Germline CDR1 MNHNS, CDR2 SASEGT. This CDR3 region has 16 residues.

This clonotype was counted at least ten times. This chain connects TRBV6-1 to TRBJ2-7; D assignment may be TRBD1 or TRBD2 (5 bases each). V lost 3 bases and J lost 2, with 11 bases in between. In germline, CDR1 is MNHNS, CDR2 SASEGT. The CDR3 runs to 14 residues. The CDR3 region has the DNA TGTGCCAGCAGTGATAATGGGGGAACCTACGAGCAGTACGTC. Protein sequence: CASSDNGGTYEQYV.

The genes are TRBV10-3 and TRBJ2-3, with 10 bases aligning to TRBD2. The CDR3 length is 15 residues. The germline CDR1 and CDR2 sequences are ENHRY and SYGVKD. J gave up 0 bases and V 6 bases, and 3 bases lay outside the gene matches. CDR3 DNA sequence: TGTGCCATCAGAACGACTAGCGGGAGCACAGATACGCAGTATTTT. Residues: CAIRTTSGSTDTQYF.

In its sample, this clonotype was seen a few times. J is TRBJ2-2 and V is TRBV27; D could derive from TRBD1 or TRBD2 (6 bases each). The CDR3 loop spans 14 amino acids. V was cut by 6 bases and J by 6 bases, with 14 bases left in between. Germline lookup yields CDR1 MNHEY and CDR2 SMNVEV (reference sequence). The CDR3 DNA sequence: TGTGCCAGCAGAAAGGGGGAGGTACCCGGGGAGCTGTTTTTT. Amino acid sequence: CASRKGEVPGELFF.

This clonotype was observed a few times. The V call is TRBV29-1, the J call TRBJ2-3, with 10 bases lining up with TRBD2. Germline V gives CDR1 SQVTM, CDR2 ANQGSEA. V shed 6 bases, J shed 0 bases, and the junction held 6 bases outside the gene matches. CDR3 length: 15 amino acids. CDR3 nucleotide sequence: TGCAGCGTCCAGAGGACTAGCGGAAGCACAGATACGCAGTATTTT. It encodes CSVQRTSGSTDTQYF.

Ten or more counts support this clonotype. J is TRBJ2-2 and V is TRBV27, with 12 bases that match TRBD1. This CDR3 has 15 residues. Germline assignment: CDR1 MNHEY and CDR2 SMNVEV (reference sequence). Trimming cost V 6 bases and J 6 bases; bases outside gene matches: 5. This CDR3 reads CASSGTGGAPGELFF. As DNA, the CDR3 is TGTGCCAGCAGCGGGACAGGGGGCGCCCCCGGGGAGCTGTTTTTT.

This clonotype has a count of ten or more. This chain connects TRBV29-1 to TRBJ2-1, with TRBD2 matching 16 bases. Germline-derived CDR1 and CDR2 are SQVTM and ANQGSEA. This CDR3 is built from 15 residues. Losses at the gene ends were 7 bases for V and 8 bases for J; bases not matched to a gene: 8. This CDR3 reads CSGIFGTSGRDEQFF. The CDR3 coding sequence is TGCAGCGGTATATTCGGGACTAGCGGGAGGGATGAGCAGTTCTTC.

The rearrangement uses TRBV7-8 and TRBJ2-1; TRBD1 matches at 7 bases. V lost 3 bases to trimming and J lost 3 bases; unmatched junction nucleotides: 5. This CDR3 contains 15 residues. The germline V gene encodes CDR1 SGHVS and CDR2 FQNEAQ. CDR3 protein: CASSFGTDLYNEQFF. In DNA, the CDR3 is TGTGCCAGCAGCTTCGGGACAGACCTCTACAATGAGCAGTTCTTC.

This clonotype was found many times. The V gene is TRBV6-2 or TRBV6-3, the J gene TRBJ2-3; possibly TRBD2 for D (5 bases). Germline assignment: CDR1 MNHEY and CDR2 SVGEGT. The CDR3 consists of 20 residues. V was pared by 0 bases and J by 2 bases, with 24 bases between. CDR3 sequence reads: CASSYSSGRGWTFYTDTQYF. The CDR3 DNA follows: TGTGCCAGCAGTTACTCGTCTGGACGCGGGTGGACCTTTTACACAGATACGCAGTATTTT.

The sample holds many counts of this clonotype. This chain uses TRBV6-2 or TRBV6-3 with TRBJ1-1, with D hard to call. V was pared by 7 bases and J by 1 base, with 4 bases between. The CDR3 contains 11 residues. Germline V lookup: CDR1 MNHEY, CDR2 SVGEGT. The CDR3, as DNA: TGTGCCAGCACCAAGAACACTGAAGCTTTCTTT. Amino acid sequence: CASTKNTEAFF.

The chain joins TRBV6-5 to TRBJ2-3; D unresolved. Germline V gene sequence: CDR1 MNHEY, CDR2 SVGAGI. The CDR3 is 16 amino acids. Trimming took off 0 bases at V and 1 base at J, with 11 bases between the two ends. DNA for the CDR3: TGTGCCAGCAGTTACTCTGGGGAACCACGCACAGATACGCAGTATTTT. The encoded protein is CASSYSGEPRTDTQYF.

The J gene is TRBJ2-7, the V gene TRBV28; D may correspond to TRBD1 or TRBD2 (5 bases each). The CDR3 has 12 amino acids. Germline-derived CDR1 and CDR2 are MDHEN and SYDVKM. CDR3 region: CGHGASSYEQYF. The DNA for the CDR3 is TGTGGCCACGGGGCATCCTCCTACGAGCAGTACTTC.

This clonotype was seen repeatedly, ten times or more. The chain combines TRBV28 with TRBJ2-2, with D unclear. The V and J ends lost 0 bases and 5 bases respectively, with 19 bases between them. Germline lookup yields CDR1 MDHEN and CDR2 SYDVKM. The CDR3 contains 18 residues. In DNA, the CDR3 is TGTGCCAGCAGTTTATGGTCCCTGACACCCGGAAAGACCGGGGAGCTGTTTTTT. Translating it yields CASSLWSLTPGKTGELFF. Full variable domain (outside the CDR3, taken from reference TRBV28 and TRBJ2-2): DVKVTQSSRYLVKRTGEKVFLECVQDMDHENMFWYRQDPGLGLRLIYFSYDVKMKEKGDIPEGYSVSREKKERFSLILESASTNQTSMYLCASSLWSLTPGKTGELFFGEGSRLTVL.

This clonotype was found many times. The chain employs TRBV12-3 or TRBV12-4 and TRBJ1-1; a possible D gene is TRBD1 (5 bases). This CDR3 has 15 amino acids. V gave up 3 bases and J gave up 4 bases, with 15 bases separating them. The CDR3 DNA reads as TGTGCCAGCAGTTTTACACCAGGGAGGGGCACTGAAGCTTTCTTT. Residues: CASSFTPGRGTEAFF.